This TCR beta chain stems from a study of blood T cell repertoires in COVID-19. On the study more broadly: COVID-19 samples collected from the United States, Italy and Spain covered acute and convalescent phases.

Study processing details: Estimates of nucleated cell counts were drawn from the amplification of reference gene primers. The data were produced by immunoSEQ multiplex PCR, yet TCRdb's version contains in-frame clones alone and is incomplete. Clone size and the V and J calls come from that table; the DNA yielded D and trimming. The data show 430,000 or so clones, with approximately 90% seen just once and 0.7% to 1% held by the top ten. Seattle's cohort entered during active infection and was followed longitudinally. V lost 1 base to trimming and J lost 6 bases; unmatched junction nucleotides: 8. The CDR3 has 15 amino acids. Per germline, CDR1 SEHNR and CDR2 FQNEAQ (reference sequence).

This sequence joins TRBV7-9 and TRBJ1-2; TRBD1 matches at 7 bases. Sample: peripheral blood. This receptor was identified in a man aged 18 to 35 with COVID-19, enrolled during active disease. CDR3 sequence reads: CASSLEGGASHGYTF. As DNA, the CDR3 is TGTGCCAGCAGCTTAGAAGGGGGCGCGAGCCATGGCTACACCTTC.